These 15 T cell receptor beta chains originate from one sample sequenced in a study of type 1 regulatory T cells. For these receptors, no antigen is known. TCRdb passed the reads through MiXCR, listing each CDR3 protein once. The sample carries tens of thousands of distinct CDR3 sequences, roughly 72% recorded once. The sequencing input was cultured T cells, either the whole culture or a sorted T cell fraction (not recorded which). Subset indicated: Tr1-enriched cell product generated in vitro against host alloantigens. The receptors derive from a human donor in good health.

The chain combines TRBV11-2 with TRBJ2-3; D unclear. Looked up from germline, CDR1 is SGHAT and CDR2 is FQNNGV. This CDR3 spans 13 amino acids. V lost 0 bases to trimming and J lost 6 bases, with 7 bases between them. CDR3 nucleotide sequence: TGTGCCAGCAGCTTAGAATGGATGGATACGCAGTATTTT. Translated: CASSLEWMDTQYF.

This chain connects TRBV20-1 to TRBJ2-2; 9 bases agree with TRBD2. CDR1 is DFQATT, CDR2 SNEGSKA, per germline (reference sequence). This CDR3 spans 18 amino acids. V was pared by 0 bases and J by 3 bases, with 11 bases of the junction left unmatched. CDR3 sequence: CSARDLGSGGSDTGELFF. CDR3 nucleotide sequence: TGCAGTGCTAGAGATCTGGGTAGCGGGGGTTCCGACACCGGGGAGCTGTTTTTT.

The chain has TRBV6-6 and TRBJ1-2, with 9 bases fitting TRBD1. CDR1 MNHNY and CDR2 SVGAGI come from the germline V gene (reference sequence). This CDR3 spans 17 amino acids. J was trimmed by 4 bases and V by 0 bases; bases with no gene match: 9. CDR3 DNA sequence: TGTGCCAGCAGTTACTCGATTCGACAGGGGGGGTTCTATGGCTACACCTTC. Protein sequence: CASSYSIRQGGFYGYTF.

CDR3 DNA sequence: TGCGCCAGCAGCCCCTCTCAGGCAACTAATGAAAAACTGTTTTTT. Translated, it gives CASSPSQATNEKLFF. V gene TRBV5-1 combines with J gene TRBJ1-4; D is ambiguous. The ends were cut back, 4 bases at V and 0 bases at J, with 10 bases in the middle. The length of the CDR3 is 15 residues. Germline V gene data show CDR1 as SGHRS and CDR2 as YFSETQ.

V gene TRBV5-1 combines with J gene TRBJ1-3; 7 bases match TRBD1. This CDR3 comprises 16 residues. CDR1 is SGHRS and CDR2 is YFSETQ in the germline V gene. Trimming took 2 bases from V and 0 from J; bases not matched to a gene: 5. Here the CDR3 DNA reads TGCGCCAGCAGCTTACAGGGGAGCAACTCTGGAAACACCATATATTTT. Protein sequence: CASSLQGSNSGNTIYF.

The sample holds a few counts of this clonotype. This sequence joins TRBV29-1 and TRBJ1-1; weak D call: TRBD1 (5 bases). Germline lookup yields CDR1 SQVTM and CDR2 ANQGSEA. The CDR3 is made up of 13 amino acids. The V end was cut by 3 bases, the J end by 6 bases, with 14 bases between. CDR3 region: CSVDNQWGAEAFF. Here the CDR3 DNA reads TGCAGCGTTGATAATCAATGGGGGGCTGAAGCTTTCTTT. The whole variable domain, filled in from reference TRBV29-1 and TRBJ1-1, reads SAVISQKPSRDICQRGTSLTIQCQVDSQVTMMFWYRQQPGQSLTLIATANQGSEATYESGFVIDKFPISRPNLTFSTLTVSNMSPEDSSIYLCSVDNQWGAEAFFGQGTRLTVV.

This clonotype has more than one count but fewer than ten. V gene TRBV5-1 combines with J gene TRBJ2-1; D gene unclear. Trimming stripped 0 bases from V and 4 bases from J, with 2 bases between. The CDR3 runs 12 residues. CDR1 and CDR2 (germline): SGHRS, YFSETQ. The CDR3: CASSLDYNEQFF. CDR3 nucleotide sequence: TGCGCCAGCAGCTTGGATTACAATGAGCAGTTCTTC.

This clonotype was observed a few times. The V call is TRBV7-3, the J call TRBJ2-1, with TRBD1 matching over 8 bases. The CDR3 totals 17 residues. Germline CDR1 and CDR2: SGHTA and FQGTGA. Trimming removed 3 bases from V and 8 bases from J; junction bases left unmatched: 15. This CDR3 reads CASSFSFRTQGGDEQFF. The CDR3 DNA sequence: TGTGCCAGCAGCTTCTCTTTCAGGACACAGGGGGGTGATGAGCAGTTCTTC.

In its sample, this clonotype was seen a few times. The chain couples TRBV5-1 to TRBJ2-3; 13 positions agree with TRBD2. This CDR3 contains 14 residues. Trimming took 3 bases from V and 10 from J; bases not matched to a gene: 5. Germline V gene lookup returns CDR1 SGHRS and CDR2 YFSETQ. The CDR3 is CASSSGLAGEPQYF. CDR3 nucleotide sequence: TGCGCCAGCAGCTCCGGACTAGCGGGGGAGCCGCAGTATTTT.

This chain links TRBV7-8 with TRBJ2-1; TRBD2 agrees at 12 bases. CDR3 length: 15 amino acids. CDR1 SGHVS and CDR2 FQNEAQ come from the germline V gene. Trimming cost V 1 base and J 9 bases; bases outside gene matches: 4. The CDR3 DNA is TGTGCCAGCAGCTTAGGACTAGCGGGGGAACTTGAGCAGTTCTTC. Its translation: CASSLGLAGELEQFF.

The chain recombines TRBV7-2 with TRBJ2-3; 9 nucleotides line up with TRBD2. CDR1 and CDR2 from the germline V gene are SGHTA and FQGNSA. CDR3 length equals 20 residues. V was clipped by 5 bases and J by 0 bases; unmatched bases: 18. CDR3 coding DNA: TGTGCCAGCAGCCCGGAGGGACTAGCTGGGTTTTGGACCAGCACAGATACGCAGTATTTT. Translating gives CASSPEGLAGFWTSTDTQYF.

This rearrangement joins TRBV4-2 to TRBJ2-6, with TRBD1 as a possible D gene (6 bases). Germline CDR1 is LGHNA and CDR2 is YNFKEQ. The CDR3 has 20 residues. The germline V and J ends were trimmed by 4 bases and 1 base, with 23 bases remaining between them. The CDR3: CASSRSQGQVGPSGANVLTF. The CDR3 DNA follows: TGTGCCAGCAGCCGCAGCCAGGGGCAGGTTGGACCTTCTGGGGCCAACGTCCTGACTTTC.

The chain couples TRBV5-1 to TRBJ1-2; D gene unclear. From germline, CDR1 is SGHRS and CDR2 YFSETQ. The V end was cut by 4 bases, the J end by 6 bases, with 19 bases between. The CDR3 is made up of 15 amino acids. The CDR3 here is CASSDVSGTRDGYTF. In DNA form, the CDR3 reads TGCGCCAGCAGCGACGTTTCGGGAACCCGGGATGGCTACACCTTC.

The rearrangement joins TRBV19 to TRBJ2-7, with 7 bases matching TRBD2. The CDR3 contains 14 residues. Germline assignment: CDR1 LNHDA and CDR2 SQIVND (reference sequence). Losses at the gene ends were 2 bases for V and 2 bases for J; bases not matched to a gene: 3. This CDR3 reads CASSITGTTYEQYF. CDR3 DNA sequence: TGTGCCAGTAGTATAACCGGGACTACCTACGAGCAGTACTTC.

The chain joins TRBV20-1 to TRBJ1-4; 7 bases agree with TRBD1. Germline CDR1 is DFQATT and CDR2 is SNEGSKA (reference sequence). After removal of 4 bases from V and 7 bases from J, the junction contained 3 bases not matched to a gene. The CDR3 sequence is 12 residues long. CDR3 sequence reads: CSATGDSEKLFF. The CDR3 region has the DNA TGCAGTGCTACCGGGGACAGTGAAAAACTGTTTTTT.